The clone carrying this TCR beta chain was seen ten or more times. The data were taken from a study of identical twins. The V gene lost 8 bases and the J gene lost 6 bases, with 13 bases spanning the gap. This CDR3 contains 12 residues. TCRdb processed the 5' RACE reads anew with MiXCR; each CDR3 protein has one entry. Counted here are fewer than 800,000 distinct CDR3 sequences, around 7.5% occurring once; the ten biggest clones make up around 1.6%. The same data also contributed to another study, on yellow fever vaccine responses in identical twins.

This TCR came from a woman aged 18-35 years in good health. The chain combines TRBV12-3 or TRBV12-4 with TRBJ2-5; no firm D call. What was sequenced was PBMCs. The CDR3 protein is CASVGPGQTQYF. The CDR3 DNA reads as TGTGCCAGCGTGGGCCCCGGGCAGACCCAGTACTTC.